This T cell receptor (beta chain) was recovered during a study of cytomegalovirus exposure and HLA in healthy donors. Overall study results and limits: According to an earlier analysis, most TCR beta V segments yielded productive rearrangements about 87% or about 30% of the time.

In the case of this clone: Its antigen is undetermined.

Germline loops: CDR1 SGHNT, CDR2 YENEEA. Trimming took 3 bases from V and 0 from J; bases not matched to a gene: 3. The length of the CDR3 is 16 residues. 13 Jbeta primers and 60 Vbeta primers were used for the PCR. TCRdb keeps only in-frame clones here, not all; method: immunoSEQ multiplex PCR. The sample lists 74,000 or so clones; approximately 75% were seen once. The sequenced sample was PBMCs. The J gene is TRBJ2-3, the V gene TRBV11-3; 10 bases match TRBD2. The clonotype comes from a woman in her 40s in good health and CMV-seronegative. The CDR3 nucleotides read TGTGCCAGCAGCTTCCAAGCGGGAGGGAGCACAGATACGCAGTATTTT. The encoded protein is CASSFQAGGSTDTQYF.